The 21 T cell receptor beta chains below all came from one sample that was sequenced in a study of T cell responses to AZD1222 COVID-19 vaccine. Some clones are missing from TCRdb's copy, which holds only in-frame ones; the method was immunoSEQ multiplex PCR. This sample has approximately 140,000 clones, with roughly 89% found just once. Source: peripheral blood, taken on day 0 of AZD1222 vaccination. The source of these receptors is an adult in good health.

CDR3 DNA sequence: TGTGCCAGCAGTGTCCGACTCCGAGATAGCACAGATACGCAGTATTTT. Amino acids: CASSVRLRDSTDTQYF. This chain links TRBV2 with TRBJ2-3; no clear D. The CDR3 loop spans 16 amino acids. V lost 4 bases to trimming and J lost 0 bases, with 14 bases between them. The germline gives CDR1 SNHLY, CDR2 FYNNEI.

This chain links TRBV28 with TRBJ2-5; the match to TRBD1 covers 7 bases. From germline, CDR1 is MDHEN and CDR2 SYDVKM. There are 16 residues in the CDR3. Germline trimming cut 4 bases from V and 2 bases from J; bases unmatched to any gene: 10. DNA of the CDR3: TGTGCCAGCAGTTCAACCTCCCCGGGACAGCAAGAGACCCAGTACTTC. Translated: CASSSTSPGQQETQYF.

The V and J genes are TRBV7-2 and TRBJ1-1, with unresolved D. Trimming removed 8 bases at V and 6 bases at J, with 16 bases between. Germline lookup yields CDR1 SGHTA and CDR2 FQGNSA. The CDR3 has 13 amino acids. The CDR3 coding sequence is TGTGCCAGCCGACCCTTGGTTGCAGCTGAAGCTTTCTTT. Translated: CASRPLVAAEAFF.

The chain carries TRBV28 and TRBJ2-2, with TRBD1 matching 9 bases. Germline V CDR1 and CDR2: MDHEN, SYDVKM. The CDR3 has 16 amino acids. Losses at the gene ends were 2 bases for V and 5 bases for J; bases not matched to a gene: 6. In DNA form, the CDR3 reads TGTGCCAGCAGTTTAGGGGACAGGGTTTCGACCGGGGAGCTGTTTTTT. It yields the protein CASSLGDRVSTGELFF.

This chain uses TRBV9 with TRBJ2-5; no clear D gene. The V and J ends lost 2 bases and 7 bases respectively, with 12 bases between them. CDR1 SGDLS and CDR2 YYNGEE come from the germline V gene. The CDR3 contains 13 residues. CDR3 sequence (DNA): TGTGCCAGCAGCGTGGACCCGGACGGGACCCAGTACTTC. This codes for CASSVDPDGTQYF.

The rearrangement joins TRBV5-8 to TRBJ2-6, with D possibly TRBD1 on 5 matching bases. CDR3 length: 15 amino acids. V was trimmed by 4 bases and J by 8 bases, leaving 16 bases between them. Germline assignment: CDR1 SGHTS and CDR2 YDEGEE. Here the CDR3 DNA reads TGTGCCAGCAGCCGGACACCCTCTGTAACCAACGTCCTGACTTTC. It translates to CASSRTPSVTNVLTF. The variable domain in full, with the rest retrieved from reference TRBV5-8 and TRBJ2-6, is EAGVTQSPTHLIKTRGQQATLRCSPISGHTSVYWYQQALGLGLQFLLWYDEGEERNRGNFPPRFSGRQFPNYSSELNVNALELEDSALYLCASSRTPSVTNVLTFGAGSRLTVL.

The genes are TRBV7-3 and TRBJ2-3, with a weak D call TRBD2 (5 bases). V was clipped by 3 bases and J by 1 base, with 11 bases between them. The CDR3 contains 15 residues. Germline CDR1 SGHTA, CDR2 FQGTGA. In DNA, the CDR3 is TGTGCCAGCAGCTTTGGGCTGGGAGGCACAGATACGCAGTATTTT. As protein: CASSFGLGGTDTQYF. Drawing the rest from reference TRBV7-3 and TRBJ2-3, the complete variable domain is GAGVSQTPSNKVTEKGKYVELRCDPISGHTALYWYRQSLGQGPEFLIYFQGTGAADDSGLPNDRFFAVRPEGSVSTLKIQRTERGDSAVYLCASSFGLGGTDTQYFGPGTRLTVL.

The V and J genes are TRBV4-3 and TRBJ2-5, with D unresolved. This CDR3 is 15 amino acids long. The V and J ends lost 3 bases and 5 bases respectively, with 16 bases between them. The germline V gene encodes CDR1 LGHNA and CDR2 YSLEER. CDR3: CASSHVVSPKETQYF. CDR3 DNA: TGCGCCAGCAGCCACGTCGTGAGCCCCAAGGAGACCCAGTACTTC.

This clone has just one count. V gene TRBV11-2 combines with J gene TRBJ2-7; D is unclear. CDR3 length: 14 residues. V shed 5 bases and J shed 5 bases, with 16 bases lying between them. Germline CDR1 SGHAT, CDR2 FQNNGV. Here the CDR3 reads CASSLLAGWHEQYF. DNA for the CDR3: TGTGCCAGCAGCCTTTTAGCTGGGTGGCACGAGCAGTACTTC.

The rearrangement links TRBV27 to TRBJ2-7; D gene unclear. V lost 6 bases and J lost 0, with 9 bases in between. The CDR3 totals 13 residues. From germline, CDR1 is MNHEY and CDR2 SMNVEV (reference sequence). CDR3 in amino acids: CASSKTASYEQYF. The CDR3 region has the DNA TGTGCCAGCAGCAAAACAGCCTCCTACGAGCAGTACTTC.

The chain uses TRBV9 and TRBJ1-2; D not resolved. V was clipped by 4 bases and J by 2 bases, with 15 bases between them. The germline V gene encodes CDR1 SGDLS and CDR2 YYNGEE. This CDR3 comprises 15 residues. The CDR3 sequence is CASSPGKTVNYGYTF. Written as DNA, the CDR3 is TGTGCCAGCAGCCCGGGTAAGACGGTGAACTATGGCTACACCTTC.

The chain carries TRBV11-2 and TRBJ2-7; 9 bases line up with TRBD1. The CDR3 is 17 amino acids. Losses at the gene ends were 5 bases for V and 5 bases for J; bases not matched to a gene: 16. CDR1 is SGHAT, CDR2 FQNNGV, per germline. The CDR3 is CASSPRYRDRVRHEQYF. Written as DNA, the CDR3 is TGTGCCAGCAGCCCCCGATACCGGGACAGGGTTCGGCACGAGCAGTACTTC. The full variable domain, completed using reference TRBV11-2 and TRBJ2-7, is EAGVAQSPRYKIIEKRQSVAFWCNPISGHATLYWYQQILGQGPKLLIQFQNNGVVDDSQLPKDRFSAERLKGVDSTLKIQPAKLEDSAVYLCASSPRYRDRVRHEQYFGPGTRLTVT.

V is TRBV18 and J is TRBJ1-5; no reliable D call. V was trimmed by 0 bases and J by 0 bases, leaving 6 bases between them. Per the germline V gene, CDR1 is KGHSH and CDR2 is LQKENI. The CDR3 sequence is 15 residues long. The CDR3, as DNA: TGTGCCAGCTCACCACCTTTAGGTAGCAATCAGCCCCAGCATTTT. Its protein is CASSPPLGSNQPQHF.

The genes are TRBV11-2 and TRBJ2-7; D unclear. Germline loops: CDR1 SGHAT, CDR2 FQNNGV. The CDR3 contains 14 residues. Trimming removed 5 bases from V and 3 bases from J, with 14 bases in between. CDR3 amino acids: CASSLPNRFYEQYF. The CDR3 DNA sequence: TGTGCCAGCAGCCTTCCGAACAGATTCTACGAGCAGTACTTC. The full variable domain, completed using reference TRBV11-2 and TRBJ2-7, is EAGVAQSPRYKIIEKRQSVAFWCNPISGHATLYWYQQILGQGPKLLIQFQNNGVVDDSQLPKDRFSAERLKGVDSTLKIQPAKLEDSAVYLCASSLPNRFYEQYFGPGTRLTVT.

The chain couples TRBV4-1 to TRBJ2-2, with D possibly being TRBD1 or TRBD2 (5 bases each). The CDR3 runs to 16 residues. Germline V lookup: CDR1 MGHRA, CDR2 YSYEKL. Trimming removed 0 bases at V and 0 bases at J, with 8 bases between. CDR3 sequence reads: CASSQDRGANTGELFF. CDR3 DNA sequence: TGCGCCAGCAGCCAAGATCGGGGCGCGAACACCGGGGAGCTGTTTTTT.

CDR3 in DNA: TGTGCCAGCAGTTACATCGCTAGTCCAACCGGGGAGCTGTTTTTT. Protein: CASSYIASPTGELFF. The chain combines TRBV6-6 with TRBJ2-2; D is ambiguous. V lost 2 bases and J 5 bases, leaving 12 bases between the germline ends. This CDR3 is 15 amino acids long. Germline V CDR1 and CDR2: MNHNY, SVGAGI (reference sequence).

This chain joins TRBV24-1 and TRBJ1-1; D unresolved. The ends were cut back, 12 bases at V and 2 bases at J, with 15 bases in the middle. In germline, CDR1 is KGHDR, CDR2 SFDVKD. This CDR3 is 13 amino acids long. CDR3 in amino acids: CAPSGRSNTEAFF. The CDR3 region has the DNA TGTGCCCCCTCCGGCAGGTCAAACACTGAAGCTTTCTTT.

The chain has TRBV28 and TRBJ1-2; D is ambiguous. Germline V gene sequence: CDR1 MDHEN, CDR2 SYDVKM. V gave up 10 bases and J gave up 6 bases, with 24 bases separating them. The CDR3 consists of 15 residues. The CDR3 nucleotides are TGTGCCACCCGATCGGGTGATACAAGGTTCAATGGCTACACCTTC. It is translated as CATRSGDTRFNGYTF.

In nucleotides, the CDR3 is TGCGCCAGCAGTCAATTCCGGGGAACCCCTACTGGTGAGCAGTACTTC. Protein product: CASSQFRGTPTGEQYF. The rearrangement links TRBV23-1 to TRBJ2-7; the D gene is possibly TRBD2 (5 bases). TRBV23-1 is designated an ORF whose function remains uncertain. CDR3 size: 16 residues. Trimming removed 1 base at V and 7 bases at J, with 20 bases between.

The chain employs TRBV5-1 and TRBJ2-7; 8 nucleotides match TRBD2. The CDR3 consists of 15 residues. Germline CDR1 reads SGHRS; CDR2 reads YFSETQ. J gave up 6 bases and V 0 bases, and 8 bases lay outside the gene matches. In nucleotides, the CDR3 is TGCGCCAGCAGCTTGGGGGCGACTAGCGTAGGCGAGCAGTACTTC. Protein: CASSLGATSVGEQYF.

This chain links TRBV28 with TRBJ1-2; D might be TRBD1 (5 bases). The V gene lost 2 bases and the J gene lost 3 bases, with 7 bases spanning the gap. CDR3 length equals 13 residues. Germline V lookup: CDR1 MDHEN, CDR2 SYDVKM. The CDR3 DNA follows: TGTGCCAGCAGTTTAGCGGGACACTATGGCTACACCTTC. Protein: CASSLAGHYGYTF.